The 2 T cell receptor beta chains presented below share a single source sample, sequenced in a study of T cell responses to AZD1222 COVID-19 vaccine. TCRdb's copy holds only in-frame clones and misses some; the assay was immunoSEQ multiplex PCR. The profile shows some 180,000 clones, approximately 92% of them singletons. The sample in question was peripheral blood, obtained on day 0 of AZD1222 vaccination. Receptors originate from an adult in good health.

The chain has TRBV2 and TRBJ2-2; D is ambiguous. V lost 10 bases and J 4 bases, leaving 10 bases between the germline ends. The CDR3 extends over 12 amino acids. Germline CDR1 SNHLY, CDR2 FYNNEI. CDR3 residues: CATTLITGELFF. In DNA form, the CDR3 reads TGTGCCACAACCCTAATCACCGGGGAGCTGTTTTTT.

This CDR3 reads CASSYSEVTGELFF. DNA for the CDR3: TGTGCCAGCAGTTACTCGGAGGTAACCGGGGAGCTGTTTTTT. The chain combines TRBV6-5 with TRBJ2-2; tentative D call: TRBD2 (5 bases). V dropped 0 bases and J dropped 5 bases, with 7 bases sitting between them. Germline lookup yields CDR1 MNHEY and CDR2 SVGAGI. The length of the CDR3 is 14 residues.